This T cell receptor (beta chain) was captured in a study of blood T cells in healthy people across ages. A second PCR of 7 to 11 cycles used a sample-barcoded 5' primer and a J-beta primer mix. Sequencing of every sample gave 3 million or more CDR3-containing paired-end reads. MiXCR, applied by TCRdb to the 5' RACE reads, yields one record per CDR3 protein. The sample carries 1.5 million to 1.9 million distinct CDR3 sequences, 35% to 45% recorded once. Whenever a sample was processed, at least 6 million PBMCs were isolated. CDR3 length: 13 residues. The V gene's germline CDR1 is SGHVS and CDR2 FQNEAQ. In regard to this clonotype: The target antigen is unknown. At one end the junction does not follow the germline gene, possibly because of a read error.

Study-wide findings and caveats: Naive CD4+ cells and diversity were both higher in long-lived donors than in aged donors. With donor CMV status unknown, expanded clonotype changes were possibly confounded.

This clonotype was sampled from a woman aged 18-29 years in good health. The rearrangement joins TRBV7-8 to TRBJ1-2; unclear D gene. Sequenced sample: blood. The CDR3 DNA reads TGTGCCTGCAGCTTAGACCCTATCTATGGCTACACCTTC. Residues: CACSLDPIYGYTF.